Listed below are T cell receptor beta chains from one sample, sequenced in a study of a mutant IDH1 vaccine in newly diagnosed glioma. Generated by immunoSEQ multiplex PCR, the TCRdb table keeps only in-frame clones and is missing some. The sample yields tens of thousands of clones, around 90% seen once. The sample in question was PBMCs, obtained from a glioma patient treated with radiotherapy, temozolomide or both. The receptor set was obtained from a man between 18 and 35 years old with glioma. The CDR3 runs from the conserved cysteine through the conserved F or W. The D gene is left open where the match is weak. Part of the rows lack a size; the others show once, few, many or a class for expanded clones.

V	D	size	J	DNA	CDR3
TRBV4-1	.	.	TRBJ2-1	TGCGCCAGCAGCCAAGAACCCGGAGCTGAGCAGTTCTTC	CASSQEPGAEQFF
TRBV19	.	.	TRBJ1-6	TGTGCCAGTAGTGTGAGCAATTCACCCCTCCACTTT	CASSVSNSPLHF
TRBV6-5	TRBD1	.	TRBJ1-2	TGTGCCAGCGGAAGTAGGACAGGGGAATACTATGGCTACACCTTC	CASGSRTGEYYGYTF
TRBV30	.	.	TRBJ1-5	TGTGCCTGGAGTGTAGGGCGGACCAATCAGCCCCAGCATTTT	CAWSVGRTNQPQHF
TRBV11-2	.	.	TRBJ1-5	TGTGCCAGCAGCCCCAGTAGCAATCAGCCCCAGCATTTT	CASSPSSNQPQHF
TRBV6-5	TRBD2	.	TRBJ2-3	TGTGCCAGCAGTTCACTAGCGGGAGCTTGGACAGATACGCAGTATTTT	CASSSLAGAWTDTQYF
TRBV4-2	TRBD1	.	TRBJ2-7	TGTGCCAGCAGCCAAGATCAAGTGACAGGGGGCGCTAAGCAGTACTTC	CASSQDQVTGGAKQYF
TRBV28	.	.	TRBJ1-2	TGTGCCAGCGGACCCCTGGGCTATGGCTACACCTTC	CASGPLGYGYTF
TRBV6-6	TRBD1	.	TRBJ2-7	TGTGCCAGCAGTGGCCGGGACAGGGGGTTCTACGAGCAGTACTTC	CASSGRDRGFYEQYF
TRBV7-9	.	.	TRBJ1-1	TGTGCCAGCAGCTTCGGACAGAGCGAAGCTTTCTTT	CASSFGQSEAFF
TRBV4-1	.	.	TRBJ2-5	TGCGCCAGCAGCCAAGGGCATACCGGGAGAGGGGAAGAGACCCAGTACTTC	CASSQGHTGRGEETQYF
TRBV11-2	.	.	TRBJ1-1	TGTGCCAGCAGCTCATACATGAACACTGAAGCTTTCTTT	CASSSYMNTEAFF
TRBV7-9	.	once	TRBJ2-1	TGTGCCAGCAACAGGGACGGGAGCTCCTACAATGAGCAGTTCTTC	CASNRDGSSYNEQFF
TRBV28	TRBD1	.	TRBJ1-2	TGTGCCACCTCCCTTGGCAGGGGGAACTATGGCTACACCTTC	CATSLGRGNYGYTF
TRBV5-1	.	.	TRBJ2-5	TGCGCCAGCAGCCAGGGACTGCACAAAGAGACCCAGTACTTC	CASSQGLHKETQYF
TRBV5-1	.	.	TRBJ2-1	TGCGCCAGCAGCGAGGGACTCGGCGGGAATGAGCAGTTCTTC	CASSEGLGGNEQFF
TRBV2	.	.	TRBJ1-2	TGTGCCAGCAGTGAAGGGGGCTACTATGGCTACACCTTC	CASSEGGYYGYTF
TRBV6-1	.	.	TRBJ1-3	TGTGCCAGCAGTTTGGGGTTTGAAGGAAACACCATATATTTT	CASSLGFEGNTIYF
TRBV4-2	.	.	TRBJ1-3	TGTGCCAGCAGCCAAGTCGGAAACACCATATATTTT	CASSQVGNTIYF
TRBV5-4	TRBD1	.	TRBJ2-7	TGTGCCAGCAGCTCTCTCCACTGGACAGGGTCCTACGAGCAGTACTTC	CASSSLHWTGSYEQYF
TRBV4-1	.	.	TRBJ1-1	TGCGCCAGCAGCCAACAGGTGAGGGACCACTGGGGAGCTTTCTTT	CASSQQVRDHWGAFF
TRBV10-3	.	.	TRBJ1-2	TGTGCCATCAGTGGGGGGAACTATGGCTACACCTTC	CAISGGNYGYTF
TRBV28	.	once	TRBJ2-5	TGTGCCAGCAGAGAACAGGGACGGGAGACCCAGTACTTC	CASREQGRETQYF
TRBV30	.	.	TRBJ1-2	TGTGCCTGGAATGCTAGACCTGGAGGCTACACCTTC	CAWNARPGGYTF
TRBV7-2	.	.	TRBJ1-2	TGTGCCAGCAGCTTGGCCCGGAACAGTGCTAACTATGGCTACACCTTC	CASSLARNSANYGYTF
TRBV5-4	.	.	TRBJ1-2	TGTGCCAGCAGCTTGTCAGCGAGCTACACCTTC	CASSLSASYTF
TRBV4-3	.	.	TRBJ2-1	TGCGCCAGCAGCCAAGACTGGAGGGCCTACAATGAGCAGTTCTTC	CASSQDWRAYNEQFF
TRBV15	.	.	TRBJ1-1	TGTGCCACCAGCAGGTTTAGTAGGCAAACTGAAGCTTTCTTT	CATSRFSRQTEAFF
TRBV9	.	few	TRBJ1-1	TGTGCCAGCAGCGTAGGGAGGGGAACTGAAGCTTTCTTT	CASSVGRGTEAFF
TRBV6-1	.	.	TRBJ1-4	TGTGCCAGCAGTGATAAAATCGGCAGAACTAATGAAAAACTGTTTTTT	CASSDKIGRTNEKLFF
TRBV28	TRBD1	.	TRBJ2-7	TGTGCCAGCAGTGACAGGGTCAGCACCTACGAGCAGTACTTC	CASSDRVSTYEQYF
TRBV4-1	TRBD1	once	TRBJ1-4	TGCGCCAGCAGCCAAGTCCCGGGACAGCGGAATGAAAAACTGTTTTTT	CASSQVPGQRNEKLFF
TRBV4-1	.	.	TRBJ1-5	TGCGCCAGCAGCCAAGATCTTGGCAATCAGCCCCAGCATTTT	CASSQDLGNQPQHF
TRBV19	.	.	TRBJ1-1	TGTGCCAGTAAAGGGATACAGATGAACACTGAAGCTTTCTTT	CASKGIQMNTEAFF
TRBV4-1	.	.	TRBJ2-3	TGCGCCAGCAGCTTCCGCCGGGACACTTACACAGATACGCAGTATTTT	CASSFRRDTYTDTQYF
TRBV7-9	.	.	TRBJ1-3	TGTGCCAGCAGGTTAAGCTCTGGAAACACCATATATTTT	CASRLSSGNTIYF
TRBV5-1	.	.	TRBJ1-1	TGCGCCAGCAGCTTGGTTGGAGGGGGGACTGAAGCTTTCTTT	CASSLVGGGTEAFF
TRBV7-9	TRBD1	.	TRBJ2-7	TGTGCCAGCAGCCCTGGCGGTCAGGGGGCTTCAAACTACGAGCAGTACTTC	CASSPGGQGASNYEQYF
TRBV7-2	.	.	TRBJ2-7	TGTGCCAGCAGCTTATTTCCGCGGGGAAGTTACGAGCAGTACTTC	CASSLFPRGSYEQYF
TRBV27	.	.	TRBJ1-1	TGTGCCAGCAGTCTCCGACCGGGAAGTACTGAAGCTTTCTTT	CASSLRPGSTEAFF
TRBV10-2	TRBD1	.	TRBJ1-1	TGCGCCAGTAACAGGGGCGGTGAAGCTTTCTTT	CASNRGGEAFF
TRBV28	TRBD1	.	TRBJ1-3	TGTGCCAGCAGGTCCGGGACAGGGAGCTCTGGAAACACCATATATTTT	CASRSGTGSSGNTIYF
TRBV30	.	.	TRBJ1-2	TGTGCCTGGAGTGGGCTCAGGGGCACCTATGGCTACACCTTC	CAWSGLRGTYGYTF
TRBV5-1	.	.	TRBJ2-5	TGCGCCAGCAGCAACCAGGGTTCAGAGACCCAGTACTTC	CASSNQGSETQYF
TRBV19	TRBD2	.	TRBJ2-7	TGTGCCAGTAGTATGAACGGGAGGGGCGAGCAGTACTTC	CASSMNGRGEQYF
TRBV29-1	.	.	TRBJ1-4	TGCAGCGCCCAAAGAGGTTTGGGCGAAAAACTGTTTTTT	CSAQRGLGEKLFF
TRBV2	.	.	TRBJ1-2	TGTGCCAGCACCCCCAACTATGGCTACACCTTC	CASTPNYGYTF
TRBV6-5	TRBD1	.	TRBJ1-5	TGTGCCAGCAGTTCGACAGGGCGTGGACAGCCCCAGCATTTT	CASSSTGRGQPQHF
TRBV4-3	.	.	TRBJ1-5	TGCGCCAGCAGCCAAGATTGGACTCTCGAGGTTCAGCCCCAGCATTTT	CASSQDWTLEVQPQHF
TRBV7-2	TRBD1	.	TRBJ1-2	TGTGCCAGCAGCTCACGACAGGGATTAAGGGACTATGGCTACACCTTC	CASSSRQGLRDYGYTF
TRBV7-8	.	.	TRBJ1-2	TGTGCCAGCAGCTTAGCGCGAGGGGGAAACTATGGCTACACCTTC	CASSLARGGNYGYTF